The 15 T cell receptor beta chains presented below share a single source sample, sequenced in a study of OX40 agonist ivuxolimab in advanced cancers. Profiling relied on immunoSEQ multiplex PCR, and the TCRdb table lists in-frame clones only, not all of them. The sample contains about 63,000 clones, 89% of which appear only once. Sequences were derived from CD4+ or CD8+ T cells sorted from blood, sampled in a trial of the OX40 agonist ivuxolimab. The source is an adult with an advanced solid tumor such as melanoma, head and neck, liver or kidney cancer.

This chain's CDR3 is CAILLAEEGGTDTQYF. The CDR3 region has the DNA TGTGCCATCCTACTAGCGGAGGAGGGGGGCACAGATACGCAGTATTTT. The genes are TRBV28 and TRBJ2-3; the match to TRBD2 covers 8 bases. The CDR3 contains 16 residues. The trim removed 10 bases at V and 1 base at J, leaving 13 bases unmatched. Germline V gene data show CDR1 as MDHEN and CDR2 as SYDVKM.

V is TRBV27 and J is TRBJ2-2, with 9 bases lining up with TRBD1. This CDR3 spans 15 amino acids. J gave up 1 base and V 8 bases, and 5 bases lay outside the gene matches. In germline, CDR1 is MNHEY, CDR2 SMNVEV (reference sequence). CDR3: CASCGTGKNTGELFF. DNA for the CDR3: TGTGCCAGCTGCGGGACAGGGAAGAACACCGGGGAGCTGTTTTTT.

V usage is TRBV11-2 and J usage is TRBJ2-1; D unresolved. V dropped 6 bases and J dropped 4 bases, with 10 bases sitting between them. Germline V gene lookup returns CDR1 SGHAT and CDR2 FQNNGV. The CDR3 length is 13 residues. In DNA form, the CDR3 reads TGTGCCAGCAGGGCGGACCAGTACAATGAGCAGTTCTTC. Translation gives CASRADQYNEQFF.

This clone was detected once. The chain joins TRBV13 to TRBJ1-1; D gene ambiguous. There are 13 residues in the CDR3. Germline CDR1 and CDR2: PRHDT and FYEKMQ (reference sequence). Trimming removed 3 bases at V and 4 bases at J, with 9 bases between. CDR3 sequence reads: CASSLSRGTEAFF. The DNA of the CDR3 is TGTGCCAGCAGCTTGTCACGGGGCACTGAAGCTTTCTTT.

J is TRBJ2-7 and V is TRBV10-1; D is unclear. The ends were cut back, 2 bases at V and 4 bases at J, with 3 bases in the middle. The germline CDR1 and CDR2 sequences are WNHNN and SYGVQD (reference sequence). The CDR3 extends over 11 amino acids. The CDR3 loop reads CASSEGYEQYF. CDR3 in DNA: TGCGCCAGCAGTGAGGGATACGAGCAGTACTTC.

V gene TRBV27 combines with J gene TRBJ1-5; TRBD1 agrees at 10 bases. CDR1 and CDR2 (germline): MNHEY, SMNVEV (reference sequence). This CDR3 has 14 residues. With 3 bases clipped from V and 11 bases from J, the junction kept 7 bases outside the gene matches. CDR3 sequence: CASSFGQGDWAQHF. CDR3 nucleotide sequence: TGTGCCAGCAGTTTTGGACAGGGGGATTGGGCCCAGCATTTT.

The rearrangement joins TRBV11-1 to TRBJ2-1, with 8 bases lining up with TRBD2. J lost 1 base, V lost 5 bases, and 13 bases had no gene match. Germline CDR1 and CDR2: SGHAT and FQDESV (reference sequence). This CDR3 spans 18 amino acids. The CDR3 bases are TGTGCCAGCAGCAGCTTGGTCCCGGGGGGGCGGTCCTACAATGAGCAGTTCTTC. Translation gives CASSSLVPGGRSYNEQFF.

V gene TRBV6-1 combines with J gene TRBJ1-4; D unresolved. Germline V gives CDR1 MNHNS, CDR2 SASEGT. V lost 2 bases, J lost 0 bases, and 10 bases lay in between. This CDR3 region has 16 residues. CDR3 coding DNA: TGTGCCAGCAGTGAAAATTATGGGTCAACTAATGAAAAACTGTTTTTT. Translated, it gives CASSENYGSTNEKLFF.

The chain uses TRBV29-1 and TRBJ2-1; the match to TRBD2 covers 8 bases. The CDR3 is 16 amino acids. CDR1 SQVTM and CDR2 ANQGSEA come from the germline V gene. Unmatched junction bases numbered 9, after V lost 0 bases and J lost 5 bases. The CDR3 DNA is TGCAGCGTTGAAGAGGGACGGGAGGGCCTGGACAATGAGCAGTTCTTC. It specifies CSVEEGREGLDNEQFF.

This sequence joins TRBV7-9 and TRBJ1-5; weak D call: TRBD1 (5 bases). V was clipped by 4 bases and J by 7 bases, with 17 bases between them. The CDR3 totals 15 residues. Germline V CDR1 and CDR2: SEHNR, FQNEAQ (reference sequence). CDR3: CASSSSTDLGQPQHF. CDR3 nucleotides: TGTGCCAGCAGCTCATCGACAGATTTAGGACAGCCCCAGCATTTT.

The V gene is TRBV11-3, the J gene TRBJ2-1, with D unresolved. Germline CDR1 is SGHNT and CDR2 is YENEEA. The CDR3 covers 13 residues. Trimming took 0 bases from V and 8 from J, leaving 8 bases between them. CDR3: CASSLDPIHEQFF. For the CDR3, the DNA is TGTGCCAGCAGCTTAGATCCGATTCATGAGCAGTTCTTC.

This chain joins TRBV13 and TRBJ2-5; TRBD1 might be the D (6 bases). Trimming took off 4 bases at V and 5 bases at J, with 14 bases between the two ends. The CDR3 covers 14 residues. Germline V lookup: CDR1 PRHDT, CDR2 FYEKMQ (reference sequence). The CDR3 reads CASSSSNREETQYF. CDR3 in DNA: TGTGCCAGCAGCTCTTCGAACAGGGAGGAGACCCAGTACTTC.

The V gene is TRBV15, the J gene TRBJ2-1, with D unclear. Looked up from germline, CDR1 is LNHNV and CDR2 is YYDKDF (reference sequence). Trimming stripped 3 bases from V and 6 bases from J, with 9 bases between. This CDR3 is 13 amino acids long. CDR3 coding DNA: TGTGCCACCAGCAGTTATTCCCTCAATGAGCAGTTCTTC. Amino acids: CATSSYSLNEQFF.

This rearrangement joins TRBV7-3 to TRBJ1-1; no reliable D call. The V gene's germline CDR1 is SGHTA and CDR2 FQGTGA. The CDR3 extends over 13 amino acids. Trimming removed 2 bases at V and 10 bases at J, with 14 bases between. The CDR3 spells CASSLFRQTGAFF. CDR3 nucleotides: TGTGCCAGCAGCTTATTTCGGCAGACCGGAGCTTTCTTT.

The chain combines TRBV27 with TRBJ1-4; TRBD1 agrees at 7 bases. The V gene's germline CDR1 is MNHEY and CDR2 SMNVEV (reference sequence). Germline trimming cut 2 bases from V and 13 bases from J; bases unmatched to any gene: 7. There are 13 residues in the CDR3. CDR3 in DNA: TGTGCCAGCAGTTTAGGGGGACAGAGGGGACTGTTTTTT. It specifies CASSLGGQRGLFF. The entire variable domain, with the rest obtained from reference TRBV27 and TRBJ1-4, is as follows: EAQVTQNPRYLITVTGKKLTVTCSQNMNHEYMSWYRQDPGLGLRQIYYSMNVEVTDKGDVPEGYKVSRKEKRNFPLILESPSPNQTSLYFCASSLGGQRGLFFGSGTQLSVL.